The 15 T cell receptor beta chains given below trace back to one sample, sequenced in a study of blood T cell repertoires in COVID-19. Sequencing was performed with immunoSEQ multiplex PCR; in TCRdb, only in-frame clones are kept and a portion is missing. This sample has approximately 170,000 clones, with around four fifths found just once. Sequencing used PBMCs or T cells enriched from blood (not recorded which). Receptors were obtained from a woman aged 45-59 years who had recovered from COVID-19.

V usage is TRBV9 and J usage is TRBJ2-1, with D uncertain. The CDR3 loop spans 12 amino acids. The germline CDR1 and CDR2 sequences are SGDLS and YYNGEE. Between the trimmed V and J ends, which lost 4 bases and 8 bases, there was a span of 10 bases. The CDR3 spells CASSPREDEQFF. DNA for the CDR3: TGTGCCAGCAGCCCACGAGAGGATGAGCAGTTCTTC.

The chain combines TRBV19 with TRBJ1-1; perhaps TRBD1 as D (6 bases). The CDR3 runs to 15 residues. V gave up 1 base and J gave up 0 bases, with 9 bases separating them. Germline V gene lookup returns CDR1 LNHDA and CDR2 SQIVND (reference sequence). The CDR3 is CASSIGQGMNTEAFF. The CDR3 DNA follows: TGTGCCAGTAGTATAGGCCAGGGGATGAACACTGAAGCTTTCTTT.

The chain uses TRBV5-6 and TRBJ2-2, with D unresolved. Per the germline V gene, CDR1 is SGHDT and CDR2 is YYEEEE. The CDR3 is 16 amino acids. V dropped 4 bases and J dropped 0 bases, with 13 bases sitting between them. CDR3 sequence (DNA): TGTGCCAGCAGCCCACTCACCAGGACGAACACCGGGGAGCTGTTTTTT. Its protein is CASSPLTRTNTGELFF. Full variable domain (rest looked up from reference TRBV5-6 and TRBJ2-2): DAGVTQSPTHLIKTRGQQVTLRCSPKSGHDTVSWYQQALGQGPQFIFQYYEEEERQRGNFPDRFSGHQFPNYSSELNVNALLLGDSALYLCASSPLTRTNTGELFFGEGSRLTVL.

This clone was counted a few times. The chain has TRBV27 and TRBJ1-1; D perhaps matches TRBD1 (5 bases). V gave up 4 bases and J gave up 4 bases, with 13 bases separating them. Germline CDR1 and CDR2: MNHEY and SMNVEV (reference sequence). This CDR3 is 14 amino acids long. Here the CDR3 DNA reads TGTGCCAGCAGTTCCCGTTGGGGCCCCACTGAAGCTTTCTTT. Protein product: CASSSRWGPTEAFF.

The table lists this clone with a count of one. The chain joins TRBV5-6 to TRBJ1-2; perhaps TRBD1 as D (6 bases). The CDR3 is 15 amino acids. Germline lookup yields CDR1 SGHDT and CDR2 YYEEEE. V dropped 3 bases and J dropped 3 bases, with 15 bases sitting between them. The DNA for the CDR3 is TGTGCCAGCAGCTCACCAACACAGGGATACTATGGCTACACCTTC. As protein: CASSSPTQGYYGYTF.

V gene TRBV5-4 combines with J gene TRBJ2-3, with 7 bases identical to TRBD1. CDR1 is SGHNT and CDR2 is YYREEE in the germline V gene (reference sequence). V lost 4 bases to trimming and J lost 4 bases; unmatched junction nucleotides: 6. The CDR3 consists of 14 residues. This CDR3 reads CASSRDRVADTQYF. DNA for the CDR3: TGTGCCAGCAGCCGAGACAGGGTGGCAGATACGCAGTATTTT.

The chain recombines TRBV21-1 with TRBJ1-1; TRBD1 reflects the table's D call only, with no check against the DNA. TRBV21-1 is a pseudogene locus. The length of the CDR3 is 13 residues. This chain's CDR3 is CASRRGGWTEAFF. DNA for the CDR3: TGTGCCAGCAGAAGAGGGGGTTGGACTGAAGCTTTCTTT.

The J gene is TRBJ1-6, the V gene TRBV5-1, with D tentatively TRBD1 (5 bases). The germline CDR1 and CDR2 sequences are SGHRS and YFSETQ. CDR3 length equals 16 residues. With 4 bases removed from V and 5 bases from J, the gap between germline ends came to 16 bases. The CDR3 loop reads CASSPAGTVNNSPLHF. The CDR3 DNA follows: TGCGCCAGCAGCCCGGCGGGGACGGTGAATAATTCACCCCTCCACTTT.

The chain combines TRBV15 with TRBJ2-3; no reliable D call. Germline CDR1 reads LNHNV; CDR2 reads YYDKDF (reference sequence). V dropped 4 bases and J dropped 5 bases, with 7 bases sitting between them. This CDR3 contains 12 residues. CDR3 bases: TGTGCCACCAGCAAACAGAGAGATACGCAGTATTTT. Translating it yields CATSKQRDTQYF.

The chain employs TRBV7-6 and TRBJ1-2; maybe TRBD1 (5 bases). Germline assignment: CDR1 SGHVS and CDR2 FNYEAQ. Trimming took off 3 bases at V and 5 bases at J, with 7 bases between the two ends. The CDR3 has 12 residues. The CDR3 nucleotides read TGTGCCAGCAGCTTGCAGGGTTATGGCTACACCTTC. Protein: CASSLQGYGYTF.

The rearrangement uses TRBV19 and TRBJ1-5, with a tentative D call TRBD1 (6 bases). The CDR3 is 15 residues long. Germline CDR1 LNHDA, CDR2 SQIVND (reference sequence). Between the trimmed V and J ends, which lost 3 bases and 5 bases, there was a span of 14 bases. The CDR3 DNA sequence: TGTGCCAGTAGTATTGGCAGGGGTAATTATCAGCCCCAGCATTTT. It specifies CASSIGRGNYQPQHF.

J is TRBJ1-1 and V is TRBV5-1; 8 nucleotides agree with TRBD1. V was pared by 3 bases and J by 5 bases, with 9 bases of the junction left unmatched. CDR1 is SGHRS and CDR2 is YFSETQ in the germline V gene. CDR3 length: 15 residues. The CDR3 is CASSYYGQGGTEAFF. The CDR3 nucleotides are TGCGCCAGCAGCTACTACGGACAGGGCGGAACTGAAGCTTTCTTT.

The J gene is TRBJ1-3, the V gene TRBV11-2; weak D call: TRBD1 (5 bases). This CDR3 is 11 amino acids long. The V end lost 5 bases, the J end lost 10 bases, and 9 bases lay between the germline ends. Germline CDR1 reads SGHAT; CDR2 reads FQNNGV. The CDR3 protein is CASSGAETIYF. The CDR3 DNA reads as TGTGCCAGCAGCGGGGCGGAGACCATATATTTT. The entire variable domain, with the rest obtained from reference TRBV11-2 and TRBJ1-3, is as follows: EAGVAQSPRYKIIEKRQSVAFWCNPISGHATLYWYQQILGQGPKLLIQFQNNGVVDDSQLPKDRFSAERLKGVDSTLKIQPAKLEDSAVYLCASSGAETIYFGEGSWLTVV.

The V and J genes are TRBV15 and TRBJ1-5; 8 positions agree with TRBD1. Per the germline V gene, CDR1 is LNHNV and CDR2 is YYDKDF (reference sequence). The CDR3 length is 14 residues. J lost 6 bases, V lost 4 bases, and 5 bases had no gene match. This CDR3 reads CATSTDRVSQPQHF. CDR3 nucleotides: TGTGCCACCAGCACGGACAGGGTTAGTCAGCCCCAGCATTTT.

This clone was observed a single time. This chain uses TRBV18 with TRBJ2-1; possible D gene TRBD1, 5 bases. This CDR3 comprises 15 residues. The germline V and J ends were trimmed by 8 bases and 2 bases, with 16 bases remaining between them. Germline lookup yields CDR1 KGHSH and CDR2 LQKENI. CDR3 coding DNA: TGTGCCAGCCACTCACCTTTGGACACCTACAATGAGCAGTTCTTC. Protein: CASHSPLDTYNEQFF.